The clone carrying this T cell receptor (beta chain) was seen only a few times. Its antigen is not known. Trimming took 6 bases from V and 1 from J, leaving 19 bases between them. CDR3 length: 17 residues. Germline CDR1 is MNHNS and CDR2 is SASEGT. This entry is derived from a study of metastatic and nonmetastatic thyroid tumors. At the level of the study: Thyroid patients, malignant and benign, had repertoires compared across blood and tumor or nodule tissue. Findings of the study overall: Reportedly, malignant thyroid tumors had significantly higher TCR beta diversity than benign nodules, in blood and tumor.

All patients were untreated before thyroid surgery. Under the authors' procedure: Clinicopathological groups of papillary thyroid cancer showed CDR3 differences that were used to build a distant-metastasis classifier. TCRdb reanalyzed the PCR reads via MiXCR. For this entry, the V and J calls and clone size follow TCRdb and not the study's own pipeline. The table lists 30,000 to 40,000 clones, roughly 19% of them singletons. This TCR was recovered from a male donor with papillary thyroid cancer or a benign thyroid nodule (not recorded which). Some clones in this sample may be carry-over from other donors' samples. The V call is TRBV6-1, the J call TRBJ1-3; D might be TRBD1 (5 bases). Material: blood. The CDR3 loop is CASSGHSTLYSGNTIYF. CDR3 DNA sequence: TGTGCCAGCAGCGGACACTCAACCCTGTATTCTGGAAACACCATATATTTT.